This T cell receptor beta chain was profiled in a study of cytomegalovirus exposure and HLA in healthy donors (dated by TCRdb to 2015 to 2018). Regarding the research as a whole: In an earlier analysis of under 750 of the donors, 276 Gb of sequence data and approximately 100 million unique TCR beta sequences from 180 million or so T cells were reported. In an earlier analysis of 587 of the donors, high-throughput TCR beta sequencing was used to judge whether each TCR beta V gene segment behaved as functional or pseudogenic. A few DR-DQ haplotypes were treated as single units for association and clustering because of strong linkage in the cohort. A later genetic analysis used genome-wide SNP genotypes for about three fifths of the roughly 700 donors, treating that subset as a discovery cohort. HLA typing covered class I and class II loci at four-digit resolution. Donor age, sex, ethnicity and CMV serostatus were compiled alongside the repertoire data. Across 300 to 500 genotyped donors of the cohort, an average of approximately 200,000 unique TCR beta nucleotide sequences per donor were sequenced, and 15% to 20% of those sequences were non-productive. In addition to the first cohort of roughly 670 subjects, a separate validation cohort of under 150 different subjects was used. The study was designed to test whether signatures of past pathogen exposure could be identified by cataloging public T cell receptors. The number of typed donors differed by locus: about 620-640 for A, B, C, DRB1 and DQB1; approximately 520 for DQA1; around 610 for DPA1; and roughly 490 for DPB1. A later analysis re-examined previously published TCR beta repertoires from about 700 donors and added high-resolution HLA genotyping to investigate patterns of TCR occurrence. An early release that covered roughly 600 HLA-typed donors contained approximately 300 gigabases of sequencing data and around 85 million unique TCR sequences. In the later analysis, no new phenotypic data were used to find candidate immune exposures; instead, reliance was placed on TCR beta sequences and their occurrence across donors. The genetic ancestry cluster associated with self-reported Caucasian donors included about 81% of the 398 genotyped donors. All discovery cohort repertoires had been generated on a single sequencing platform. Using immunosequencing, the study profiled T cell repertoires from roughly 650 subjects and related those repertoires to cytomegalovirus serostatus. High-throughput TCR immunosequencing, statistical association of individual TCRs with disease status, and machine learning were combined to predict cytomegalovirus infection status.

Library preparation employed the immunoSEQ multiplex PCR assay. The multiplex PCR relied on a mix of 60 forward primers for TCR Vbeta segments and 13 reverse primers for TCR Jbeta segments. Amplification of the CDR3 region of rearranged TCR beta genes was performed with a multiplex PCR assay on genomic DNA. The amplified TCR beta libraries were sequenced on the Illumina HiSeq System as 87-base-pair reads. Per the source publication's procedure: A later analysis tallied 75 million to 95 million unique TCR beta chains across the 666 repertoires, and roughly 11 million of those chains were shared by two or more donors. To remove PCR and sequencing errors, raw reads were error-corrected and collapsed into unique sequences using a nearest-neighbor algorithm that merged closely related sequences. V, D and J gene segments were assigned by aligning CDR3 sequences to IMGT reference sequences. For a sequence to be retained, a match of at least six nucleotides to both a V gene segment and a J gene segment was required. A rearrangement counted as productive if the CDR3 had no stop codons and remained in frame with V and J, and every other rearrangement counted as non-productive. Following IMGT convention, CDR3 was defined as the stretch from the second conserved V-encoded cysteine to the conserved J-encoded phenylalanine. The earlier analysis of 587 of the donors excluded sequences that lacked an unambiguous match to a single V gene segment. An earlier analysis of a few hundred of the donors classified V segments as functional when productive rearrangements were above 56.7% and as segregating when the standard deviation between donors was above 5%. To diagnose cytomegalovirus status from the catalog of TCR beta chain sequences, a statistical classification framework was built. A later analysis assigned V and J genes by comparing TCR nucleotide sequences with IMGT/GENE-DB human TR gene sequences. The TCRdist pipeline was used in a later analysis to assign CDR3 sequences and most-parsimonious VDJ recombination scenarios. In a later analysis, every TCR beta chain was defined by the combination of its CDR3 amino acid sequence and its V-gene family, and reads without a unique V-gene family were dropped. A later analysis removed 592 highly shared, low-generation-probability nucleotide sequences to deal with suspected cross-contamination and a sequencing artifact. A later analysis calculated a clonal expansion index for each public chain from normalized within-repertoire ranks of inferred template counts. In a later analysis, generation probabilities were computed with a VDJ recombination model fitted to out-of-frame rearrangements, and the resulting probabilities were checked against IGoR. A later analysis scored TCR-TCR, TCR-HLA and TCR-CMV co-occurrence with hypergeometric tests, applying a repertoire-size bias correction to TCR pairs. In a later analysis, false discovery rates were estimated by permuting HLA or CMV assignments 20 times. In a later analysis, co-occurring TCRs were grouped with DBSCAN, and TCRdist sequence similarity was added when clustering was performed within HLA-allele-positive subsets. Co-occurrence clustering excluded repertoires with fewer than 30,000 or more than 120,000 public chains, plus five with anomalous nucleotide sharing. The clones in this table, taken by TCRdb from immuneACCESS, are in-frame only. Not every clone is retained; where verified, under half of the shortfall comes from an unresolved V gene, and the cause of the rest is unknown. V and J calls and clone size are those listed in that table; D and trimming were worked out from the DNA. In this sample the table shows over 85,000 clones, roughly 80% of which occur a single time. About 3.5% of the sample is taken by the ten largest.

In total, 666 healthy bone marrow donors made up the cohort. At the time of sampling, every cohort member was nominally healthy, though immune exposures that went unrecorded were likely present. The donor was CMV seronegative and was included in the group of hundreds of seronegative cohort members. Each donor provided a peripheral blood sample, and peripheral blood mononuclear cells were used for TCR beta sequencing. Genomic DNA extraction from the blood cell samples was performed with the Qiagen DNeasy Blood Extraction Kit. The study at large found these results: In a later analysis, the rate of TCR association differed among HLA loci, with DRB1 alleles having the most associated TCRs and HLA-C alleles having the fewest. A few of the identified cytomegalovirus-associated TCR beta chains were confirmed in vitro to be specific for cytomegalovirus antigens. When HLA alleles, especially DR and DQ, strongly co-occurred, TCR associations were difficult to assign to individual alleles. CMV serostatus was the only immune exposure information available for the cohort. A further reported finding was that TCR beta sequences accurately predicted the HLA-A and HLA-B alleles for most subjects in the first cohort. At a false discovery rate of 0.05, a later analysis linked some 18,000 TCR beta sequences to specific HLA alleles. In a later genetic analysis, fewer N-insertions in productive TCRs were reported among donors in an Asian-associated ancestry cluster than the approximately 710-donor mean. V-gene and J-gene trimming of TCR beta chains was associated with a missense DCLRE1C variant in a later genetic analysis, and the association was replicated in an independent cohort. In an earlier analysis of some 500 of the donors, most TCR beta V segments appeared in productive rearrangements about 90% or about 30% of the time, broadly matching IMGT annotations. Roughly uniform sequencing depth across donors was assumed in presence/absence analyses, although this assumption may not hold. Most TCR sequences were seen in very few donors, while some public TCRs were found in many individuals. Linkage disequilibrium might explain the correlated functional status among segregating V segments, but an unknown experimental factor could not be ruled out. Some IMGT-functional V segments, including TRBV6-2 and TRBV6-3, could not be told apart with the 87-base-pair reads, so those segments were excluded. In the study, around 150 TCR beta chains were listed as associated with cytomegalovirus. Roughly 15 rarely observed V segments, including chromosome 9 orphons, were excluded from the earlier analysis of 550 to 700 of the donors because counts were too low. According to the authors, the approach could potentially be generalized to other disease states and immunological phenotypes. The classifier was reported to diagnose cytomegalovirus status with high specificity and sensitivity in both the original and validation cohorts. Only TCR beta chains were sequenced in this cohort, and the absence of alpha or paired-chain data limited detectable features. The sequencing pipeline was judged likely to have produced a cluster of highly shared sequence variants as a technical artifact. In a later analysis, most CMV-associated TCR beta chains were found to appear HLA-restricted, with HLA associations seemingly driven largely by CMV exposure. HLA typing was unavailable for some donors at each locus, so association tests used only the typed subset. Compared with equally common non-associated chains, HLA-associated TCR beta chains in a later analysis were more clonally expanded and had lower generation probabilities. Several of the top co-occurrence clusters appeared to be linked to parvovirus B19, influenza, CMV and Epstein-Barr virus, according to a later analysis.

According to the germline V gene, CDR1 reads MGHDK and CDR2 reads SYGVNS. From the cysteine up to the phenylalanine, the CDR3 has a length of 14 residues. CDR3 DNA only is kept here, 42 bases in frame from base 1. V is pared back by 5 bases and J by 7 bases, with 15 bases lying between the germline termini. Concerning this clone itself: The antigen it recognizes is unknown. No quality values exist for individual bases; no much larger clone is one base distant.

The TCR comes from a man aged 35 to 55 in good health and CMV-seronegative. Recombination connected TRBV25-1 to TRBJ2-1; the D gene is unclear. The sequenced sample consisted of PBMCs. Read as DNA, the sequence is TGTGCCAGCAGTTACCAGTTTCTCCCGAATGAGCAGTTCTTC. It specifies CASSYQFLPNEQFF.